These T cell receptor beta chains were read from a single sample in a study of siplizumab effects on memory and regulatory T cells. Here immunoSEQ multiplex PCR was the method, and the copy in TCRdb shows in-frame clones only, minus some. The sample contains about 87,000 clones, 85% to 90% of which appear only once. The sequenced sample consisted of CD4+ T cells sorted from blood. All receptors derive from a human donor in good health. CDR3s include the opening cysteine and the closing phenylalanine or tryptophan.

CDR3 protein: CASSPEDRQADTQYF; V gene: TRBV7-9
CDR3 protein: CASSYERHTEAFF; V gene: TRBV6-5
CDR3 protein: CASSSASGSEEQYF; V gene: TRBV5-4
CDR3 protein: CASSFSGTFLDTQYF; V gene: TRBV11-2
CDR3 protein: CASSFLTGTTGELFF; V gene: TRBV27
CDR3 protein: CASTPRGAYNEQFF; V gene: TRBV5-6
CDR3 protein: CASSTRQGPTDTQYF; V gene: TRBV28
CDR3 protein: CASSLGQVQETQYF; V gene: TRBV7-9
CDR3 protein: CASTSLPGSVDEKLFF; V gene: TRBV5-5
CDR3 protein: CASSSPSGRNIQYF; V gene: TRBV5-6
CDR3 protein: CASSPRQQPSPLHF; V gene: TRBV18
CDR3 protein: CASSFGGAKNIQYF; V gene: TRBV5-1
CDR3 protein: CASSPESGTGGYEQYF; V gene: TRBV7-6
CDR3 protein: CSAAGGSRNTEAFF; V gene: TRBV29-1
CDR3 protein: CASSRTSGSFTGELFF; V gene: TRBV5-4
CDR3 protein: CASSSGIQGLTEAFF; V gene: TRBV5-1
CDR3 protein: CASSDSAWTGAMGGYTF; V gene: TRBV28
CDR3 protein: CASSLTAGREEQFF; V gene: TRBV7-8
CDR3 protein: CASSIAADRVGYEQYF; V gene: TRBV19
CDR3 protein: CASSLTGYPSYNEQFF; V gene: TRBV28
CDR3 protein: CAWSKYRTGTSGRRYQETQYF; V gene: TRBV30
CDR3 protein: CASSTQGSLDTQYF; V gene: TRBV6-6
CDR3 protein: CASTVNVGTDTQYF; V gene: TRBV6-1
CDR3 protein: CASSTSPGQGSSGNTIYF; V gene: TRBV7-6
CDR3 protein: CASRRRSPGEQYF; V gene: TRBV6-1
CDR3 protein: CASSLGGTSGNTIYF; V gene: TRBV7-8
CDR3 protein: CASSRRTGLNTEAFF; V gene: TRBV6-6
CDR3 protein: CASSEEQGASQPQHF; V gene: TRBV6-1
CDR3 protein: CASSSRLAGGTGELFF; V gene: TRBV11-3
CDR3 protein: CATSNSRDSSSPLYGYTF; V gene: TRBV15
CDR3 protein: CASSLGGTETQYF; V gene: TRBV11-3
CDR3 protein: CASSVGGEQFF; V gene: TRBV6-1
CDR3 protein: CASSQRQGATGELFF; V gene: TRBV19
CDR3 protein: CASSSPTPSNQPQHF; V gene: TRBV28
CDR3 protein: CASSVGRSTNEKLFF; V gene: TRBV9
CDR3 protein: CASSNGEERQGAKGGYTF; V gene: TRBV21-1
CDR3 protein: CASSPPLSTGELFF; V gene: TRBV7-6
CDR3 protein: CASINSLNSPLHF; V gene: TRBV6-1
CDR3 protein: CASSREGAVNTEAFF; V gene: TRBV5-4
CDR3 protein: CASKRTGLTLYGYTF; V gene: TRBV6-5
CDR3 protein: CASSKVVYEQYF; V gene: TRBV2
CDR3 protein: CATGTGSGGETQYF; V gene: TRBV10-3